Listed below are T cell receptor beta chains from one sample, sequenced in a study of blood T cell repertoires in COVID-19. The protocol was immunoSEQ multiplex PCR, while the TCRdb copy is restricted to in-frame clones and leaves out a portion. The sample lists tens of thousands of clones; more than 60% were seen once. The sequencing input was peripheral blood. The receptors come from a woman between 65 and 79 years old with acute or convalescent COVID-19. The CDR3 runs from the conserved cysteine through the conserved F or W. The order of the fields is D gene, clone size, V gene, J gene, CDR3 DNA, CDR3 protein. D genes are given only for firm matches. Size is stated for part of the rows, as once, few or many counts, or as a class when the clone is expanded.

D gene: TRBD1
clone size: once
V gene: TRBV2
J gene: TRBJ2-1
CDR3 DNA: TGTGCCAGCTCTCGAGAGGGGGCGGAATACAATGAGCAGTTCTTC
CDR3 protein: CASSREGAEYNEQFF

D gene: NA
clone size: NA
V gene: TRBV19
J gene: TRBJ2-1
CDR3 DNA: TGTGCCAGTAGTGTATTCAATGAGCAGTTCTTC
CDR3 protein: CASSVFNEQFF

D gene: TRBD2
clone size: NA
V gene: TRBV5-1
J gene: TRBJ2-1
CDR3 DNA: TGCGCCAGCAGCTTGGCCGCGGGGGTAGGGAGCTCCTACAATGAGCAGTTCTTC
CDR3 protein: CASSLAAGVGSSYNEQFF

D gene: NA
clone size: NA
V gene: TRBV7-6
J gene: TRBJ2-5
CDR3 DNA: TGTGCCAGCAGCTCGGTCGCCGCGTTCCAAGAGACCCAGTACTTC
CDR3 protein: CASSSVAAFQETQYF

D gene: TRBD1
clone size: NA
V gene: TRBV4-3
J gene: TRBJ1-6
CDR3 DNA: TGCGCCAGCAGCCCTGAACAGGGGACAAATTCACCCCTCCACTTT
CDR3 protein: CASSPEQGTNSPLHF

D gene: NA
clone size: NA
V gene: TRBV7-8
J gene: TRBJ2-1
CDR3 DNA: TGTGCCAGCAGCGACCGCGAGGGTCCGCCCTACAATGAGCAGTTCTTC
CDR3 protein: CASSDREGPPYNEQFF

D gene: NA
clone size: NA
V gene: TRBV30
J gene: TRBJ1-2
CDR3 DNA: TGTGCCTGGAGTCCTGCGGGCTATGGCTACACCTTC
CDR3 protein: CAWSPAGYGYTF

D gene: NA
clone size: NA
V gene: TRBV3-1/TRBV3-2
J gene: TRBJ1-2
CDR3 DNA: TGTGCCAGCAGCCAAGATCTCGCCACCGACAGGGGCTACACCTTC
CDR3 protein: CASSQDLATDRGYTF

D gene: NA
clone size: NA
V gene: TRBV6-5
J gene: TRBJ1-5
CDR3 DNA: TGTGCCAGCAGTTACTGGGAGGGGATGAGGCAGCCCCAGCATTTT
CDR3 protein: CASSYWEGMRQPQHF

D gene: NA
clone size: once
V gene: TRBV5-5
J gene: TRBJ2-7
CDR3 DNA: TGTGCCAGCAGCCTTCGGGCAGGGTGGTACGAGCAGTACTTC
CDR3 protein: CASSLRAGWYEQYF

D gene: NA
clone size: once
V gene: TRBV19
J gene: TRBJ1-1
CDR3 DNA: TGTGCCAGTACGGGATTCACTGAAGCTTTCTTT
CDR3 protein: CASTGFTEAFF

D gene: NA
clone size: few
V gene: TRBV6-2/TRBV6-3
J gene: TRBJ1-2
CDR3 DNA: TGTGCCAGCAGTTACTTGGGCACCAACTATGGCTACACCTTC
CDR3 protein: CASSYLGTNYGYTF

D gene: TRBD1
clone size: NA
V gene: TRBV11-3
J gene: TRBJ2-7
CDR3 DNA: TGTGCCAGCAGCTTTAAGAGACAGGGCTTCTACGAGCAGTACTTC
CDR3 protein: CASSFKRQGFYEQYF

D gene: NA
clone size: NA
V gene: TRBV7-2
J gene: TRBJ1-4
CDR3 DNA: TGTGCCAGCAGCTTAATGGTGAACAACGAAAAACTGTTTTTT
CDR3 protein: CASSLMVNNEKLFF

D gene: NA
clone size: NA
V gene: TRBV7-3
J gene: TRBJ2-1
CDR3 DNA: TGTGCCAGCAGCTTAAGGCGGGGAAACAATGAGCAGTTCTTC
CDR3 protein: CASSLRRGNNEQFF

D gene: TRBD2
clone size: NA
V gene: TRBV7-2
J gene: TRBJ2-7
CDR3 DNA: TGTGCCAGCAGTTCCCTAGCGGGAGTCGACTACGAGCAGTACTTC
CDR3 protein: CASSSLAGVDYEQYF

D gene: TRBD1
clone size: NA
V gene: TRBV7-6
J gene: TRBJ2-2
CDR3 DNA: TGTGCCAGCAGCCCGAGGACAGGGACGAACACCGGGGAGCTGTTTTTT
CDR3 protein: CASSPRTGTNTGELFF

D gene: TRBD1
clone size: NA
V gene: TRBV7-8
J gene: TRBJ2-2
CDR3 DNA: TGTGCCAGCAGCTTAGCCCTGGGACAGGGAACATCCGGGGAGCTGTTTTTT
CDR3 protein: CASSLALGQGTSGELFF

D gene: TRBD1
clone size: NA
V gene: TRBV2
J gene: TRBJ1-1
CDR3 DNA: TGTGCCAGCAGGGGGACAGGGAGGGAAGCTTTCTTT
CDR3 protein: CASRGTGREAFF

D gene: NA
clone size: NA
V gene: TRBV2
J gene: TRBJ1-1
CDR3 DNA: TGTGCCAGTTCCCCCGAGGCAGGGAGGGTCACTGAAGCTTTCTTT
CDR3 protein: CASSPEAGRVTEAFF

D gene: NA
clone size: NA
V gene: TRBV11-2
J gene: TRBJ2-1
CDR3 DNA: TGTGCCAGCAGCTTAATCTCCAGGCGGCAGTTCTTC
CDR3 protein: CASSLISRRQFF

D gene: TRBD1
clone size: NA
V gene: TRBV7-6
J gene: TRBJ1-1
CDR3 DNA: TGTGCCAGCAGCTTACGCGGGACAGGGTTGTTCACGGACACTGAAGCTTTCTTT
CDR3 protein: CASSLRGTGLFTDTEAFF

D gene: NA
clone size: NA
V gene: TRBV29-1
J gene: TRBJ2-6
CDR3 DNA: TGCAGCGCAGAGACAGGCTATCTCTCTGGGGCCAACGTCCTGACTTTC
CDR3 protein: CSAETGYLSGANVLTF

D gene: NA
clone size: NA
V gene: TRBV6-5
J gene: TRBJ2-3
CDR3 DNA: TGTGCCAGCAGTCCGACTATCAGGAGCACAGATACGCAGTATTTT
CDR3 protein: CASSPTIRSTDTQYF

D gene: NA
clone size: NA
V gene: TRBV30
J gene: TRBJ2-5
CDR3 DNA: TGTGCCTGGAGTGTATTAGCGGAGACCCAGTACTTC
CDR3 protein: CAWSVLAETQYF

D gene: TRBD1
clone size: few
V gene: TRBV9
J gene: TRBJ1-2
CDR3 DNA: TGTGCCAGCAGCCCGACAGGGGCGAACGACTATGGCTACACCTTC
CDR3 protein: CASSPTGANDYGYTF

D gene: TRBD1
clone size: NA
V gene: TRBV2
J gene: TRBJ1-2
CDR3 DNA: TGTGCCACCGAAGAAGACAGGGCCAACTATGGCTACACCTTC
CDR3 protein: CATEEDRANYGYTF

D gene: NA
clone size: NA
V gene: TRBV3-1/TRBV3-2
J gene: TRBJ2-1
CDR3 DNA: TGTGCCAGCAGCCAAGAAACGGGAGTAAGGGATGAGCAGTTCTTC
CDR3 protein: CASSQETGVRDEQFF

D gene: NA
clone size: NA
V gene: TRBV12-3/TRBV12-4
J gene: TRBJ2-1
CDR3 DNA: TGTGCCAGCACCCGGGGAGGGGGGCATGAGCAGTTCTTC
CDR3 protein: CASTRGGGHEQFF

D gene: NA
clone size: few
V gene: TRBV5-1
J gene: TRBJ2-1
CDR3 DNA: TGCGCCAGCAGCGCCGGAGGCGGCAATGAGCAGTTCTTC
CDR3 protein: CASSAGGGNEQFF